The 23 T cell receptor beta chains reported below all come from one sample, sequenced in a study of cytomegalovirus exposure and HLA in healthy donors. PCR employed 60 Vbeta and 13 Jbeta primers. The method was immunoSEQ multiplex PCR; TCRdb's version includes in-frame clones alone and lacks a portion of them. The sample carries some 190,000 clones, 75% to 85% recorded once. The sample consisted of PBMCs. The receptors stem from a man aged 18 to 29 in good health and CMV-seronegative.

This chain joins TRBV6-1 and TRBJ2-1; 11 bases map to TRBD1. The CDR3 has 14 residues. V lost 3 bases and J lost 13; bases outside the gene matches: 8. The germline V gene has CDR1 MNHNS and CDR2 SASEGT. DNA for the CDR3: TGTGCCAGCAGTGATAGGGGACAGGGGGATAGACAGTTCTTC. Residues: CASSDRGQGDRQFF.

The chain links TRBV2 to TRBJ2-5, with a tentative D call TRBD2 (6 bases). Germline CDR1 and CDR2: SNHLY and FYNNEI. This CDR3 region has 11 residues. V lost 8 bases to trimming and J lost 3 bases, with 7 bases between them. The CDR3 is CASLAEETQYF. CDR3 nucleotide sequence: TGTGCCAGCTTAGCGGAAGAGACCCAGTACTTC.

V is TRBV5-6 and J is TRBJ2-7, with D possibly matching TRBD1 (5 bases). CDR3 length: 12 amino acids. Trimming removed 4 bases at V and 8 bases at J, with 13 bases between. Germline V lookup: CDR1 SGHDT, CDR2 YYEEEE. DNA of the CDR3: TGTGCCAGCAGCCTCGGACATCGCCAGCAGTACTTC. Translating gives CASSLGHRQQYF.

The CDR3 region is CASSILSNYGYTF. The CDR3, as DNA: TGTGCCAGTAGTATTCTCAGTAACTATGGCTACACCTTC. The chain recombines TRBV19 with TRBJ1-2; D is ambiguous. The CDR3 is 13 amino acids. Between the trimmed V and J ends, which lost 3 bases and 1 base, there was a span of 6 bases. Germline-derived CDR1 and CDR2 are LNHDA and SQIVND (reference sequence).

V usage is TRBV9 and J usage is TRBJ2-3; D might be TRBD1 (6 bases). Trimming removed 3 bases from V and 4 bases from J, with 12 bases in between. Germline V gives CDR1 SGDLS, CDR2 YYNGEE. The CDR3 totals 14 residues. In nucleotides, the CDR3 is TGTGCCAGCAGCGCCTACAGGGATCCAGATACGCAGTATTTT. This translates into CASSAYRDPDTQYF. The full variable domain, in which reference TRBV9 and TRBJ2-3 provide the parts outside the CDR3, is DSGVTQTPKHLITATGQRVTLRCSPRSGDLSVYWYQQSLDQGLQFLIQYYNGEERAKGNILERFSAQQFPDLHSELNLSSLELGDSALYFCASSAYRDPDTQYFGPGTRLTVL.

Written as DNA, the CDR3 is TGTGCCACCAGCAGAGATAGGGTCGGGACAAATGGCTACACCTTC. Its translation: CATSRDRVGTNGYTF. V is TRBV15 and J is TRBJ1-2, with a weak D call TRBD1 (6 bases). This CDR3 comprises 15 residues. Trimming stripped 0 bases from V and 6 bases from J, with 14 bases between. CDR1 LNHNV and CDR2 YYDKDF come from the germline V gene (reference sequence).

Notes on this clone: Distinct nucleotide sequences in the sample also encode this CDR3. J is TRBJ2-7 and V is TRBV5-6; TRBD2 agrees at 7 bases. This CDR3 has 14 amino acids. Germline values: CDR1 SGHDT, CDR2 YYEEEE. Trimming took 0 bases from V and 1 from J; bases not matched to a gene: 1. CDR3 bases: TGTGCCAGCAGCTTGGGCGGGAGTTCCTACGAGCAGTACTTC. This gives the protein CASSLGGSSYEQYF.

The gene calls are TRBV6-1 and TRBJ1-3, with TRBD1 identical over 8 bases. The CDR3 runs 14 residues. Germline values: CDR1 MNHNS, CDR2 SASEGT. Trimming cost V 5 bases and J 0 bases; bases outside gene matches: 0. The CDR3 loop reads CASSTGGSGNTIYF. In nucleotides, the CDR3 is TGTGCCAGCAGTACAGGGGGCTCTGGAAACACCATATATTTT.

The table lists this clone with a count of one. CDR3 bases: TGTGCCAGCAGCTTCCGAGCGGGCCCCGATGAGCAGTTCTTC. Its protein is CASSFRAGPDEQFF. The chain is built from TRBV7-9 and TRBJ2-1, with D tentatively TRBD2 (6 bases). The CDR3 has 14 residues. Germline V CDR1 and CDR2: SEHNR, FQNEAQ (reference sequence). V was clipped by 3 bases and J by 8 bases, with 14 bases between them. Based on the CDR3 plus reference TRBV7-9 and TRBJ2-1, the full variable domain is DTGVSQNPRHKITKRGQNVTFRCDPISEHNRLYWYRQTLGQGPEFLTYFQNEAQLEKSRLLSDRFSAERPKGSFSTLEIQRTEQGDSAMYLCASSFRAGPDEQFFGPGTRLTVL.

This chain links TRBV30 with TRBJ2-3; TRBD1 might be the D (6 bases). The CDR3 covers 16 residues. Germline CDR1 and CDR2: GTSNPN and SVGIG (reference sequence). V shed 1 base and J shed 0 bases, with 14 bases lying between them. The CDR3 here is CAWSDRHRASTDTQYF. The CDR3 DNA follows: TGTGCCTGGAGTGACCGACACAGGGCTAGCACAGATACGCAGTATTTT.

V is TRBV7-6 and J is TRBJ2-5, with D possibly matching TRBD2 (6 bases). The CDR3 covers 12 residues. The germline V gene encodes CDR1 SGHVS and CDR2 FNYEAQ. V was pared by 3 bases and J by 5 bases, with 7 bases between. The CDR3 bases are TGTGCCAGCAGCTTTGGGGGGGAGACCCAGTACTTC. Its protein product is CASSFGGETQYF.

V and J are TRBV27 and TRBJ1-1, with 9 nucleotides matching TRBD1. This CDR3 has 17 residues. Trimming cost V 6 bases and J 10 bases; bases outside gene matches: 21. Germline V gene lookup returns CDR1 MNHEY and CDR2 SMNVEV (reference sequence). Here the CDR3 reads CASSRRNGQGIAGGAFF. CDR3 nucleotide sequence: TGTGCCAGCAGCCGACGAAATGGACAGGGGATTGCGGGGGGAGCTTTCTTT.

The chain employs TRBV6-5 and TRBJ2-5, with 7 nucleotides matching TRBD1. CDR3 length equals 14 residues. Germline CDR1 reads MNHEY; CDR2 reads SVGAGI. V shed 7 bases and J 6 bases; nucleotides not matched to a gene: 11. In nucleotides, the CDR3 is TGTGCCAGCACCGAGGCCCGACAGGGCAAGACCCAGTACTTC. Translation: CASTEARQGKTQYF.

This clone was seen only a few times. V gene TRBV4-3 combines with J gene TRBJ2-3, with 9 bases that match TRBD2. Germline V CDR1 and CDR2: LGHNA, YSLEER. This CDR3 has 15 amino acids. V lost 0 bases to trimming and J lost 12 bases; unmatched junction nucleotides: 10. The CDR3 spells CASSQDPSGALPQYF. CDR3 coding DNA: TGCGCCAGCAGCCAAGATCCTAGCGGGGCACTCCCCCAGTATTTT.

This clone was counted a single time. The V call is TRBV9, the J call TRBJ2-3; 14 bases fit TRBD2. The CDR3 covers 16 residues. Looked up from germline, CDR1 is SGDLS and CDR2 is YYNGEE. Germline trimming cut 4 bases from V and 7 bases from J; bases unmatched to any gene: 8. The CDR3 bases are TGTGCCAGCAGCACTGGGACTAGCGGGAGTTTGAATACGCAGTATTTT. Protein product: CASSTGTSGSLNTQYF.

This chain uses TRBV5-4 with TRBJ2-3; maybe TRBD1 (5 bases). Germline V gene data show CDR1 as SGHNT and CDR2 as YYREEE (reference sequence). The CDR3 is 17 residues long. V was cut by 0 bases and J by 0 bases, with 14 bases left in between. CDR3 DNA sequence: TGTGCCAGCAGCTTGGACAGGTCTATTACTAGCACAGATACGCAGTATTTT. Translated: CASSLDRSITSTDTQYF.

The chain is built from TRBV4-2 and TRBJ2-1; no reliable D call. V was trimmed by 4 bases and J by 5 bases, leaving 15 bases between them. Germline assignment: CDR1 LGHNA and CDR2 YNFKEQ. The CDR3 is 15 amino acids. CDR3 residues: CASSRSEFGDNEQFF. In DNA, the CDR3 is TGTGCCAGCAGCCGGTCGGAGTTTGGCGACAATGAGCAGTTCTTC.

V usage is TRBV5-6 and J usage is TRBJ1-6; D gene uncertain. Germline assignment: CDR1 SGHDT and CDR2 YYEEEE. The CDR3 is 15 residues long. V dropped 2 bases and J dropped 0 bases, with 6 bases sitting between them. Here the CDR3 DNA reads TGTGCCAGCAGCTTCGGGAGCTCCTATAATTCACCCCTCCACTTT. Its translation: CASSFGSSYNSPLHF. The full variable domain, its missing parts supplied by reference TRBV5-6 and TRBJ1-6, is DAGVTQSPTHLIKTRGQQVTLRCSPKSGHDTVSWYQQALGQGPQFIFQYYEEEERQRGNFPDRFSGHQFPNYSSELNVNALLLGDSALYLCASSFGSSYNSPLHFGNGTRLTVT.

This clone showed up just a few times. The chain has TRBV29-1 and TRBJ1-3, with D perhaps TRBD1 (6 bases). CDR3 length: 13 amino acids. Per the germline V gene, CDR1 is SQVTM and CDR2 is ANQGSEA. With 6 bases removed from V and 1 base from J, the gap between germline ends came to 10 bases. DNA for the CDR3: TGCAGCGTCAAACAGGGTTCTGGAAACACCATATATTTT. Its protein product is CSVKQGSGNTIYF. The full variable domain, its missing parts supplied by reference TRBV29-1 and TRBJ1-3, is SAVISQKPSRDICQRGTSLTIQCQVDSQVTMMFWYRQQPGQSLTLIATANQGSEATYESGFVIDKFPISRPNLTFSTLTVSNMSPEDSSIYLCSVKQGSGNTIYFGEGSWLTVV.

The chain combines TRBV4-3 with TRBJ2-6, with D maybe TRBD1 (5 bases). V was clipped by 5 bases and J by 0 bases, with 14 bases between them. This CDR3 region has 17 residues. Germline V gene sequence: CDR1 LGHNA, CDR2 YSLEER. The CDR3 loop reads CASSSAQGSSGANVLTF. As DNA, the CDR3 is TGCGCCAGCAGCTCTGCGCAGGGAAGCTCTGGGGCCAACGTCCTGACTTTC.

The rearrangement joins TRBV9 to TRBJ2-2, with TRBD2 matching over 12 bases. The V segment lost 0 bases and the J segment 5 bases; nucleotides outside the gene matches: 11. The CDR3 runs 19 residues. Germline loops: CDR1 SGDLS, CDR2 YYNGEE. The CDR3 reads CASSVGGLAGGPSTGELFF. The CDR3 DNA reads TGTGCCAGCAGCGTAGGTGGCCTAGCGGGGGGGCCAAGTACCGGGGAGCTGTTTTTT. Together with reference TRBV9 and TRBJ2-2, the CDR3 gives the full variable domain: DSGVTQTPKHLITATGQRVTLRCSPRSGDLSVYWYQQSLDQGLQFLIQYYNGEERAKGNILERFSAQQFPDLHSELNLSSLELGDSALYFCASSVGGLAGGPSTGELFFGEGSRLTVL.

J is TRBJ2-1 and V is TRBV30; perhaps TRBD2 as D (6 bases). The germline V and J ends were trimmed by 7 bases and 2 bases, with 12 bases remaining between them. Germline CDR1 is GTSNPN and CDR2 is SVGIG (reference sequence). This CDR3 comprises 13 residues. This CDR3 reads CASGTAPYNEQFF. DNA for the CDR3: TGTGCCTCCGGGACTGCTCCCTACAATGAGCAGTTCTTC. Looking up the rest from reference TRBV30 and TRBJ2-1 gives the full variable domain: SQTIHQWPATLVQPVGSPLSLECTVEGTSNPNLYWYRQAAGRGLQLLFYSVGIGQISSEVPQNLSASRPQDRQFILSSKKLLLSDSGFYLCASGTAPYNEQFFGPGTRLTVL.

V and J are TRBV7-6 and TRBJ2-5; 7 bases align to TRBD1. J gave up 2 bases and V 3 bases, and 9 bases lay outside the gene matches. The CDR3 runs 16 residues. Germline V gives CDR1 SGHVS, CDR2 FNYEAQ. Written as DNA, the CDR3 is TGTGCCAGCAGCTTTAGGATGGGACAGTCACAAGAGACCCAGTACTTC. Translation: CASSFRMGQSQETQYF.